The following is a TCR beta chain sequence with its context. Its antigen remains unknown. Trimming removed 5 bases from V and 4 bases from J; junction bases left unmatched: 9. CDR1 GTSNPN and CDR2 SVGIG come from the germline V gene (reference sequence). There are 14 residues in the CDR3. This entry is derived from a study of regulatory T cells in long-lasting Graves disease. The study, taken as a whole, reports: Between persistent patients, a few thousand public clonotypes were shared, exceeding the approximately 870 shared between new patients. Persistent Graves' cases showed lower TCR diversity than newly diagnosed cases.

Building the TCR beta libraries relied on iRepertoire HTBI primers, and CDR3 regions underwent Arm-PCR. TCRdb reprocessed the multiplex PCR reads via MiXCR and lists one record per CDR3 protein. The sample shows 530,000 or so distinct CDR3 sequences, 15% to 20% of them seen only once. Time point described: newly diagnosed GD, antithyroid drugs for less than 3 months. Construction of the TCR library relied on RNA isolated from PBMCs. This same sample was also taken into another study, of T cells in Graves' hyperthyroidism and ophthalmopathy. That study adds: Together with thyroid ultrasound, orbital computed tomography, serum thyroxine and TRAb, clinical symptoms were used for diagnoses.

The sequence was obtained from a man between 18 and 29 years old with Graves disease. This specimen was peripheral blood mononuclear cells (PBMCs), taken at new diagnosis, from a patient treated with antithyroid drugs. The gene calls are TRBV30 and TRBJ2-7; 9 positions agree with TRBD1. CDR3 nucleotides: TGTGCCTGGGGAGACAGGGGGTTATCGTACGAGCAGTACTTC. Translation: CAWGDRGLSYEQYF.